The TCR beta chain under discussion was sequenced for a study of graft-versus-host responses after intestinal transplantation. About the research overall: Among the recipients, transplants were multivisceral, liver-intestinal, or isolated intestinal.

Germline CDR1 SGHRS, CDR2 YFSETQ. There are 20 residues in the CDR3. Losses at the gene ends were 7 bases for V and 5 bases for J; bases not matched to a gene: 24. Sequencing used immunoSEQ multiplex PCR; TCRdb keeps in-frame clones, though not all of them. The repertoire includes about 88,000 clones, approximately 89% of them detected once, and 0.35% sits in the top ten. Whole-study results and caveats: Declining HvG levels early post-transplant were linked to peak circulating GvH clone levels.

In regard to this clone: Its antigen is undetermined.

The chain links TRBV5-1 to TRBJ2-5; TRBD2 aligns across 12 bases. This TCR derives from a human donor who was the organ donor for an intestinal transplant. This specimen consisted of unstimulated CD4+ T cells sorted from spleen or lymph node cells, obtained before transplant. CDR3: CASRAGATRTSGITVETQYF. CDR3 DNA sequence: TGCGCCAGCCGGGCAGGGGCTACTCGGACTAGCGGGATAACGGTGGAGACCCAGTACTTC.